The T cell receptor (beta chain) described here comes from a study of blood T cell repertoires in COVID-19. Study background: In each case, the material was cDNA or gDNA derived from T cells, B-cell-depleted T cells, or PBMCs.

Sequencing used immunoSEQ multiplex PCR; TCRdb keeps in-frame clones, though not all of them. The repertoire has roughly 360,000 clones, around 89% of them found once; the top ten carry around 0.95%. This clone was counted once. The CDR3 contains 13 residues. Per the germline V gene, CDR1 is SGHAT and CDR2 is FQNNGV. V gave up 6 bases and J gave up 7 bases; unmatched junction bases: 7. Sequencing input: PBMCs or T cells enriched from blood (not recorded which). The chain carries TRBV11-2 and TRBJ1-1, with TRBD1 identical over 8 bases. The receptor comes from a young woman with acute COVID-19. CDR3 nucleotide sequence: TGTGCCAGCAGTTTCAGGGGGCAGGGTGAAGCTTTCTTT. Encoded protein: CASSFRGQGEAFF.